This record concerns one T cell receptor (beta chain) sequence. This sample stems from a study of control samples from healthy donors and cancer patients. The assay was immunoSEQ multiplex PCR, and TCRdb's table has in-frame clones only and misses some. The data hold about 97,000 clones, with 92% observed a single time. Germline assignment: CDR1 SGDLS and CDR2 YYNGEE. The CDR3 consists of 15 residues. Losses at the gene ends were 4 bases for V and 4 bases for J; bases not matched to a gene: 10. The sequencing input was blood. The chain is built from TRBV9 and TRBJ1-2; TRBD1 agrees at 7 bases. The receptor's source is a young woman in good health. CDR3 sequence reads: CASSPRDSVVYGYTF. DNA for the CDR3: TGTGCCAGCAGCCCCCGGGACAGCGTTGTCTATGGCTACACCTTC.